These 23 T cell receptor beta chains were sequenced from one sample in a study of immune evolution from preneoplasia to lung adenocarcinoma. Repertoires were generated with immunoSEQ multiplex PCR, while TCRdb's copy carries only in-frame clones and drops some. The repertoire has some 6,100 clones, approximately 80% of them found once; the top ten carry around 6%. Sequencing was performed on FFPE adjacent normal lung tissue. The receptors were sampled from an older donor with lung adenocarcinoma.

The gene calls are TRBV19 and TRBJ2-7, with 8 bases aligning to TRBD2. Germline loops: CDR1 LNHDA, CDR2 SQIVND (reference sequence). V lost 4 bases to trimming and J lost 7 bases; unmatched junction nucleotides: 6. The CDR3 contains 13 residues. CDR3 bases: TGTGCCAGTAGTAATACGGGAGGGGGGGAGCAGTACTTC. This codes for CASSNTGGGEQYF. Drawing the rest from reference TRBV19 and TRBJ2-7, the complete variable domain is DGGITQSPKYLFRKEGQNVTLSCEQNLNHDAMYWYRQDPGQGLRLIYYSQIVNDFQKGDIAEGYSVSREKKESFPLTVTSAQKNPTAFYLCASSNTGGGEQYFGPGTRLTVT.

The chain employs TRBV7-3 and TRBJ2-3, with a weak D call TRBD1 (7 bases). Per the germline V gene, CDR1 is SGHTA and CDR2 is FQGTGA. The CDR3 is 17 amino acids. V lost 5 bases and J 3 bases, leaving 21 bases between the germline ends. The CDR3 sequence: CASSQGDRGGGTDTQYF. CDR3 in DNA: TGTGCCAGCAGCCAGGGGGATAGGGGAGGAGGGACAGATACGCAGTATTTT.

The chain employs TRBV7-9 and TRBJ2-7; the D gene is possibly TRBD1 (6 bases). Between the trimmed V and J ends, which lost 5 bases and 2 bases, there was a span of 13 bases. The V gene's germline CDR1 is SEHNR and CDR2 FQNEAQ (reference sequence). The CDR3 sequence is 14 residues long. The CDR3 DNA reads TGTGCCAGCAGCAACACCAGGGGACCCTACGAGCAGTACTTC. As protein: CASSNTRGPYEQYF.

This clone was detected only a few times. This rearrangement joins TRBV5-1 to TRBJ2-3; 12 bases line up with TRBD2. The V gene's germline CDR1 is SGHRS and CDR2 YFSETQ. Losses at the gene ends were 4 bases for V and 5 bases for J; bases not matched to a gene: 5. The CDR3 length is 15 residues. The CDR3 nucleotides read TGCGCCAGCAGCCCTAGCGGGAGGGCCGTAGATACGCAGTATTTT. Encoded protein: CASSPSGRAVDTQYF.

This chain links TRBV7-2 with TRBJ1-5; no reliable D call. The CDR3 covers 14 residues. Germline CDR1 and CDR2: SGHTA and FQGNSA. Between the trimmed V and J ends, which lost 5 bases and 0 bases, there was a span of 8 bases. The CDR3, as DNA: TGTGCCAGCAGCCACGAATATAGCAATCAGCCCCAGCATTTT. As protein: CASSHEYSNQPQHF.

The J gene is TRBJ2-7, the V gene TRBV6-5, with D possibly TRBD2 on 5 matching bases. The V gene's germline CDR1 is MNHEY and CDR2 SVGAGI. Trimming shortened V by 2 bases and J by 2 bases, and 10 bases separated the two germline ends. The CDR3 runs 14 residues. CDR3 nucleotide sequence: TGTGCCAGCAGTTACGGCGGGCAGACCTACGAGCAGTACTTC. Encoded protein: CASSYGGQTYEQYF.

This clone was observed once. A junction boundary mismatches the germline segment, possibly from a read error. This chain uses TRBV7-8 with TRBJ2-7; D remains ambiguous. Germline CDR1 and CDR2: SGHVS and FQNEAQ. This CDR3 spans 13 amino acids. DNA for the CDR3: TGTGTCAGCAGCTTAACAGAAGTTTACGAGCAGTACTTC. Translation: CVSSLTEVYEQYF.

CDR3 coding DNA: TGTGCCTGGGGACTAGCGAGATACAATGAGCAGTTCTTC. Protein sequence: CAWGLARYNEQFF. The chain joins TRBV30 to TRBJ2-1; the match to TRBD2 covers 9 bases. Losses at the gene ends were 5 bases for V and 4 bases for J; bases not matched to a gene: 3. The germline V gene encodes CDR1 GTSNPN and CDR2 SVGIG (reference sequence). The CDR3 covers 13 residues.

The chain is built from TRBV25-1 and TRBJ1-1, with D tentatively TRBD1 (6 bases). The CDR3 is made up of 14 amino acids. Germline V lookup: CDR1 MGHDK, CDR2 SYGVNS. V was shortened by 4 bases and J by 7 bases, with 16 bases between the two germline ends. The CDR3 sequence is CASSVGGLLSEAFF. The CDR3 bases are TGTGCCAGCAGTGTAGGGGGGCTTTTGAGTGAAGCTTTCTTT.

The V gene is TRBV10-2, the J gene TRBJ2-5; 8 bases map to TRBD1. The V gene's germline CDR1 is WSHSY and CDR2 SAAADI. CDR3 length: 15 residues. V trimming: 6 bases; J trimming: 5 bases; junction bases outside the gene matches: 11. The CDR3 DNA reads TGCGCCAGCAGCCCACGGAGGACAGGGTCGGAGACCCAGTACTTC. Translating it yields CASSPRRTGSETQYF.

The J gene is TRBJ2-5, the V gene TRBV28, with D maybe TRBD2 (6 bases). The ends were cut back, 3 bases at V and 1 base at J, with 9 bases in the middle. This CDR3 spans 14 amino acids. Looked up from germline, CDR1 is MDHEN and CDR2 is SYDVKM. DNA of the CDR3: TGTGCCAGCAGTTTTGTGGGGGGCCAAGAGACCCAGTACTTC. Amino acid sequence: CASSFVGGQETQYF.

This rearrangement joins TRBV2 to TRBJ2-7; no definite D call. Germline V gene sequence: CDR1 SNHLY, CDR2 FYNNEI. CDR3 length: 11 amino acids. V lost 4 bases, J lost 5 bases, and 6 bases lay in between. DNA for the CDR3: TGTGCCAGCAGTGGGGATCACGAGCAGTACTTC. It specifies CASSGDHEQYF.

CDR3 DNA: TGCGCCAGCAGCTTGGCCAATAACAGGGGAGAGACCCAGTACTTC. It codes for CASSLANNRGETQYF. This chain connects TRBV5-1 to TRBJ2-5, with 7 bases identical to TRBD1. The CDR3 runs 15 residues. The J segment lost 4 bases and the V segment lost 0 bases, leaving 6 bases of the junction unmatched. Germline V gives CDR1 SGHRS, CDR2 YFSETQ.

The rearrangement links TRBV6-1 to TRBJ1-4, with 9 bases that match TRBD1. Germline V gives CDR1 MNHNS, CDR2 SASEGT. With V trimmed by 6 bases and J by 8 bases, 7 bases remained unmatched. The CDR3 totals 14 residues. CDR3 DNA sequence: TGTGCCAGCAGCTTGGGACAGGGCGGGGAAAAACTGTTTTTT. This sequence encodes CASSLGQGGEKLFF.

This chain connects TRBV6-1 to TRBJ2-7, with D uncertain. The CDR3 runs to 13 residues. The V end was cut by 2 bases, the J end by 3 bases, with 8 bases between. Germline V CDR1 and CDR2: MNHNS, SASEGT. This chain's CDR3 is CASSELTSYEQYF. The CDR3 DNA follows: TGTGCCAGCAGTGAACTAACCAGCTACGAGCAGTACTTC.

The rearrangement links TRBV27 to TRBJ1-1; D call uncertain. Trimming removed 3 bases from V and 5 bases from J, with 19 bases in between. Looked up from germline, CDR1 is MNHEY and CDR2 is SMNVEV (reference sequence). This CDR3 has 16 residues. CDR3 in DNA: TGTGCCAGCAGTTTCTCCCGACTCATCGGTGAGACTGAAGCTTTCTTT. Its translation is CASSFSRLIGETEAFF.

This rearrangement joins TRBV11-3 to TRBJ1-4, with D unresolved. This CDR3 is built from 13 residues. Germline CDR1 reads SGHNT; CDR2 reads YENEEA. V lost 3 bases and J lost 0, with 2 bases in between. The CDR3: CASSFATNEKLFF. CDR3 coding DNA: TGTGCCAGCAGCTTTGCAACTAATGAAAAACTGTTTTTT. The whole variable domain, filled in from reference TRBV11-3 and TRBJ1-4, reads EAGVVQSPRYKIIEKKQPVAFWCNPISGHNTLYWYLQNLGQGPELLIRYENEEAVDDSQLPKDRFSAERLKGVDSTLKIQPAELGDSAVYLCASSFATNEKLFFGSGTQLSVL.

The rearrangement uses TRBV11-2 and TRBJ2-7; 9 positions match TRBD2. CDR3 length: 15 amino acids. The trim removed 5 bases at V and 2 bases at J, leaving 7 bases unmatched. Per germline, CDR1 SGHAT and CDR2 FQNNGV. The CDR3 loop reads CASSQGGGETYEQYF. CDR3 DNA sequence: TGTGCCAGCAGCCAGGGCGGGGGGGAGACCTACGAGCAGTACTTC. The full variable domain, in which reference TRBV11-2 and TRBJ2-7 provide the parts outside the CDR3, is EAGVAQSPRYKIIEKRQSVAFWCNPISGHATLYWYQQILGQGPKLLIQFQNNGVVDDSQLPKDRFSAERLKGVDSTLKIQPAKLEDSAVYLCASSQGGGETYEQYFGPGTRLTVT.

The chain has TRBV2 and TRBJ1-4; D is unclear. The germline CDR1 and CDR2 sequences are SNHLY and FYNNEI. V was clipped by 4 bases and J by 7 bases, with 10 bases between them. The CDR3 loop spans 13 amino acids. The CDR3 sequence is CASSVPLREKLFF. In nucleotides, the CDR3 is TGTGCCAGCAGTGTCCCTCTGCGTGAAAAACTGTTTTTT.

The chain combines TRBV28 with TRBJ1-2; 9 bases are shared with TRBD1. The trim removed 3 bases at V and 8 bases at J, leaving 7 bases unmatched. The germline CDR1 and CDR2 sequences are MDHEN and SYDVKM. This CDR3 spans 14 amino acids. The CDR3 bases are TGTGCCAGCAGTTTCGGACAGGGGATGAGGGGCTACACCTTC. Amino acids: CASSFGQGMRGYTF.

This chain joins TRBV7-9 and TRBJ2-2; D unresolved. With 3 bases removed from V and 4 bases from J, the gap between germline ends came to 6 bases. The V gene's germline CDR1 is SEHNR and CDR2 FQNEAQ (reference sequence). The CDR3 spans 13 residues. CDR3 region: CASSFHVTGELFF. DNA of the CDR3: TGTGCCAGCAGCTTCCACGTCACCGGGGAGCTGTTTTTT.

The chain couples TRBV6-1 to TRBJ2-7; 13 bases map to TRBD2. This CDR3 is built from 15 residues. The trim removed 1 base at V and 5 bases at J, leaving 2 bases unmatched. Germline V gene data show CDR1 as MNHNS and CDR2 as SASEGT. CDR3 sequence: CASSEVGLAGDEQYF. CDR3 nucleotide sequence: TGTGCCAGCAGTGAAGTTGGACTAGCGGGAGACGAGCAGTACTTC.

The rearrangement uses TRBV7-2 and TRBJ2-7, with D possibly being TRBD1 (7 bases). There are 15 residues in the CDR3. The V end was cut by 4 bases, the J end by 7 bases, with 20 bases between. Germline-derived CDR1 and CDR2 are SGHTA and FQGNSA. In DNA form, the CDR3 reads TGTGCCAGCAGCTCCGGACAGGTTGGAGGGGGGGAGCAGTACTTC. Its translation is CASSSGQVGGGEQYF.